This T cell receptor beta chain was captured by sequencing in a study of T cell clonotyping in hematopoietic cell transplantation. TCRdb's table, derived via immunoSEQ multiplex PCR, lists solely in-frame clones and lacks some. This sample has roughly 13,000 clones, with 75% to 95% found just once. General study points: Graft donor and pretransplant recipient Inverse Simpson Index values predicted broader posttransplant TCR diversity. After transplant, recipient diversity fell while pathologically expanded clonotypes grew through day 180. Cells were unsorted, so CD4 and CD8 contributions were not separated.

The V end lost 0 bases, the J end lost 0 bases, and 6 bases lay between the germline ends. The CDR3 runs to 15 residues. Germline loops: CDR1 MNHEY, CDR2 SVGAGI. With regard to this clone: As yet, its antigen is unknown.

Source material: peripheral blood mononuclear cells. The TCR was taken from a man aged 30 to 39 in good health. Some clones in this sample may be carry-over from other donors' samples. The chain is built from TRBV6-5 and TRBJ1-3; a weak D match, TRBD1 (6 bases). The CDR3 reads CASSYSGGSGNTIYF. The CDR3 DNA reads TGTGCCAGCAGTTACTCAGGGGGCTCTGGAAACACCATATATTTT.